This T cell receptor beta chain was sequenced in a study of T cell responses to AZD1222 COVID-19 vaccine (dated by TCRdb to about 2021). In the study overall: AZD1222 recipients with second doses at about 4 weeks or about 12 weeks were pooled, because spike-specific TCR depth and breadth did not differ between schedules. TCR sequencing covered 233 trial participants: 207 given two doses of AZD1222 and 26 given two doses of MenACWY control vaccine. Enrollment into the trials was organized by age into subgroups of 18-55, 56-69 and 70-plus years, and those subgroups contained about 150, 27 and 61 TCR-sequenced participants, respectively.

The CDR3 regions of human TCRbeta chains were analyzed by immunosequencing. On the authors' methods: Repertoire TCRs were checked for matches against a reference library of SARS-CoV-2-specific TCRs that had been generated using the MIRA antigen-specificity platform. Breadth meant the fraction of unique TCRs that were SARS-CoV-2-associated, whereas depth meant the fraction of total T cells that were SARS-CoV-2-associated. Each spike-specific TCR was assigned to its reactive spike region and to a CD4 or CD8 class using the MIRA data. Log10-transformed breadth and depth values were compared by one-way ANOVA with Sidak's multiple comparisons tests. TCRdb holds this immuneACCESS table with in-frame rearrangements only. Some clones are missing; in checked studies, unresolved V genes explain under half, and the rest has no known cause. V and J calls and clone size come straight from that table; D and trimming were deduced from the DNA. The sample has 84,000 or so clones on record, around 86% of them singletons. The ten largest clones add up to around 8.2% of the sample.

The meaning of the sample's time point label: baseline before first vaccination. Vaccinee samples came from UK trials COV001 and COV002, including a single-blind randomized controlled phase 2/3 trial of AZD1222 (ChAdOx1 nCoV-19) in healthy adults. Trial participant PBMC samples were collected at day 0 and day 28 after the second dose for TCRbeta chain sequencing. Results and caveats for the whole study, not just this receptor: The 56-69-year group was small, and its depth increase did not reach significance, likely because of low power. Reportedly, almost half of the unique spike-specific TCRs recognized epitopes lying outside the regions that are mutated in the B.1.351 and B.1.1.7 variants. After two AZD1222 doses, spike-specific TCR breadth and depth were significantly higher than at day 0 and than in MenACWY recipients. Participants were mostly white British, with more females than males. The authors suggested clonal diversity may have been underestimated. The vaccine-associated CD4 TCRs covered the entire spike protein, and the dominant responses fell in regions 160-218 and 743-854. Conclusions about previously exposed vaccinees were limited because only six AZD1222 recipients were SARS-CoV-2 seropositive at baseline. No day 14 peak-response samples were available, so repertoires were characterized only after the peak T cell response.

Regarding this clone: Its cognate antigen has yet to be identified. Base-call qualities are not available, and no considerably larger clone is one nucleotide away.

The TCR was taken from an adult in good health. The sequenced sample was peripheral blood, obtained on day 0 of AZD1222 vaccination.

CDR3 reads: CASSRPRGRTYEQYF. The DNA reads as follows: TGTGCCAGCAGCCGGCCACGTGGTAGGACCTACGAGCAGTACTTC. The chain employs TRBV28 and TRBJ2-7; no D gene can be assigned with confidence. The germline ends are 17 bases apart after V is trimmed by 6 bases and J by 2 bases. The CDR3 starts with the cysteine, ends with the phenylalanine, and has 15 residues. Only the CDR3 DNA is retained, 45 bases long and in frame from the first base. According to the germline V gene, CDR1 reads MDHEN and CDR2 reads SYDVKM.